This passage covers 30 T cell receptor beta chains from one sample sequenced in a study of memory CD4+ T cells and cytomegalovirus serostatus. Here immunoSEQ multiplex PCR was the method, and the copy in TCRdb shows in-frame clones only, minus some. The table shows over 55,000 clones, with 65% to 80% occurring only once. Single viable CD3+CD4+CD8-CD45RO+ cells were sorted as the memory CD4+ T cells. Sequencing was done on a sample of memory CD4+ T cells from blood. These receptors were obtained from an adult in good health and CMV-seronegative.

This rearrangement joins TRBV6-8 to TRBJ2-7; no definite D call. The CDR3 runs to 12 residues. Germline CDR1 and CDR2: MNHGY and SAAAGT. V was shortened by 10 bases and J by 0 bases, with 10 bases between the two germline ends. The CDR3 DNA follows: TGTGCCACCCCCGGAGCCTCCTACGAGCAGTACTTC. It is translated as CATPGASYEQYF.

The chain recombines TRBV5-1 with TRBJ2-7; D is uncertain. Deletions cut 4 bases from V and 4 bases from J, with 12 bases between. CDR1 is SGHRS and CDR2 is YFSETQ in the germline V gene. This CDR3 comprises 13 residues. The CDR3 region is CASSNPHGYEQYF. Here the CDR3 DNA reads TGCGCCAGCAGCAACCCACACGGTTACGAGCAGTACTTC.

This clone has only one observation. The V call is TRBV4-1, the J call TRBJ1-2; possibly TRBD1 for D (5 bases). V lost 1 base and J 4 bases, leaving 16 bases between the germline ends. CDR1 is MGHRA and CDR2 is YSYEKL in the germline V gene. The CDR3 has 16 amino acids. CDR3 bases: TGCGCCAGCAGCCAAGGAGGGATACGAGGGGTCTATGGCTACACCTTC. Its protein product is CASSQGGIRGVYGYTF.

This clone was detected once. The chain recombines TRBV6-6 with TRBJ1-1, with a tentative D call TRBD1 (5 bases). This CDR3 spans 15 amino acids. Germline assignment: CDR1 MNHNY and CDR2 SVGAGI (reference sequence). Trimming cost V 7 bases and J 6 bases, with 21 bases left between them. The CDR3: CASKASGTRGAEAFF. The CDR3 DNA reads TGTGCCAGCAAAGCCTCCGGGACCCGAGGCGCTGAAGCTTTCTTT.

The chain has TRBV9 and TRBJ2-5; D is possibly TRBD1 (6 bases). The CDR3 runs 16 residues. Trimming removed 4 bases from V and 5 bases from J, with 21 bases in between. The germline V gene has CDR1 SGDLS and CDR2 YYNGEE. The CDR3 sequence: CASSPANYQGFETQYF. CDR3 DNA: TGTGCCAGCAGCCCAGCCAACTATCAGGGGTTTGAGACCCAGTACTTC.

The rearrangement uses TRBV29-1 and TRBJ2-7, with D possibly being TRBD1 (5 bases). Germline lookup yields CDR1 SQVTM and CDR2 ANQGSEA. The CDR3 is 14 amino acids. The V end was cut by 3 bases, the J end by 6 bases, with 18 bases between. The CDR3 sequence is CSVDNRGSDSEQYF. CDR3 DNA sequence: TGCAGCGTTGACAATAGGGGATCGGATAGCGAGCAGTACTTC.

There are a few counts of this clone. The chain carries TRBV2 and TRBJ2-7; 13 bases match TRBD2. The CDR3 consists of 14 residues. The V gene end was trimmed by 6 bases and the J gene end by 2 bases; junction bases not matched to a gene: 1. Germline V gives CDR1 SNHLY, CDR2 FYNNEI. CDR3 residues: CASRGTSGAYEQYF. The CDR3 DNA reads TGTGCCAGCAGAGGGACTAGCGGGGCCTACGAGCAGTACTTC. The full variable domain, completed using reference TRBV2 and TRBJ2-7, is EPEVTQTPSHQVTQMGQEVILRCVPISNHLYFYWYRQILGQKVEFLVSFYNNEISEKSEIFDDQFSVERPDGSNFTLKIRSTKLEDSAMYFCASRGTSGAYEQYFGPGTRLTVT.

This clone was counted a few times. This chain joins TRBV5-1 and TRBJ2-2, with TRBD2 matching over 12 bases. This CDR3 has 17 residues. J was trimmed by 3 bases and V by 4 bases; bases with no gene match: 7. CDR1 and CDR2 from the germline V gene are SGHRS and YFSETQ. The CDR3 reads CASSPDPSGRDTGELFF. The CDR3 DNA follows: TGCGCCAGCAGCCCAGATCCTAGCGGGAGGGACACCGGGGAGCTGTTTTTT.

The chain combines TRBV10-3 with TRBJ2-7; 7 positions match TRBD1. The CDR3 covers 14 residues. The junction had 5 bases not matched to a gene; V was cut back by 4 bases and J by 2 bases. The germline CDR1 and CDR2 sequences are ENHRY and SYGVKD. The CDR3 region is CAISGTGGTYEQYF. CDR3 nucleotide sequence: TGTGCCATCAGTGGGACAGGTGGAACCTACGAGCAGTACTTC.

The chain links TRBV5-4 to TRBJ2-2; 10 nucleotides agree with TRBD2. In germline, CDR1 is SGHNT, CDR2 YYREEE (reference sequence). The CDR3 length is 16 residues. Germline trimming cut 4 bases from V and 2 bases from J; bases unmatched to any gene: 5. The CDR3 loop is CASSRTSGPNTGELFF. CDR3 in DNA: TGTGCCAGCAGCAGGACTAGCGGACCAAACACCGGGGAGCTGTTTTTT.

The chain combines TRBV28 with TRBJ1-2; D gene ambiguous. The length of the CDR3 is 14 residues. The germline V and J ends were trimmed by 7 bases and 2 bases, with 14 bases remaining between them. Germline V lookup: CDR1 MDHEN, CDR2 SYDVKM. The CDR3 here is CASNTGSRNYGYTF. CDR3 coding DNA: TGTGCCAGCAATACCGGGTCGAGGAACTATGGCTACACCTTC.

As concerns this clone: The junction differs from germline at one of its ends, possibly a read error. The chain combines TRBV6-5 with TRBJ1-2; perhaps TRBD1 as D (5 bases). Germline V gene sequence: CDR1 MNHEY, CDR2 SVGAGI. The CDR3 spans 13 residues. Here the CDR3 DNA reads TGCGCCAGCAGTTCGGGCCGGGGGAACTTCTACACCTTC. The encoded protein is CASSSGRGNFYTF.

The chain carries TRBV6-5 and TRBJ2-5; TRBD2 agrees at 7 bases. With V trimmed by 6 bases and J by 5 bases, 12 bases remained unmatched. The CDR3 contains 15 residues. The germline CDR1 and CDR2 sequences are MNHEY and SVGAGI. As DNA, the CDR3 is TGTGCCAGCAGGCGCGGGGGACCCGGGCGGGAGACCCAGTACTTC. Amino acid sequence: CASRRGGPGRETQYF.

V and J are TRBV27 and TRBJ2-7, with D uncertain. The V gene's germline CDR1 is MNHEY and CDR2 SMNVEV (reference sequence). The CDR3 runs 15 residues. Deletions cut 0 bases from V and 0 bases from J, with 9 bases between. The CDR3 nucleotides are TGTGCCAGCAGTTTATCTCGGGCCTACTCCTACGAGCAGTACTTC. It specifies CASSLSRAYSYEQYF.

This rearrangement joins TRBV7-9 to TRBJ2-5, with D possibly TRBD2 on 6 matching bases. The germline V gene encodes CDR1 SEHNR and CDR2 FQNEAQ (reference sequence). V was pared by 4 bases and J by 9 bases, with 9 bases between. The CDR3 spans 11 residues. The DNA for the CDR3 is TGTGCCAGCAGCTCCGGGAGATCCCAGTACTTC. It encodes CASSSGRSQYF.

This chain's CDR3 is CASSRGGGNQPQHF. Here the CDR3 DNA reads TGTGCCAGCAGCCGCGGGGGGGGCAATCAGCCCCAGCATTTT. The chain carries TRBV7-8 and TRBJ1-5; the D gene is possibly TRBD1 (5 bases). Trimming shortened V by 5 bases and J by 2 bases, and 10 bases separated the two germline ends. In germline, CDR1 is SGHVS, CDR2 FQNEAQ. The CDR3 has 14 amino acids.

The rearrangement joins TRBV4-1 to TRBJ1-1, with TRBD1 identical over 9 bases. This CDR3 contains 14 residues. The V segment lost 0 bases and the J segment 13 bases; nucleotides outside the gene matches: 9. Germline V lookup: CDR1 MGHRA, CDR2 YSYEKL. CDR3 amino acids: CASSQDGGTGRDFF. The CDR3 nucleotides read TGCGCCAGCAGCCAAGACGGTGGGACAGGGAGGGATTTCTTT.

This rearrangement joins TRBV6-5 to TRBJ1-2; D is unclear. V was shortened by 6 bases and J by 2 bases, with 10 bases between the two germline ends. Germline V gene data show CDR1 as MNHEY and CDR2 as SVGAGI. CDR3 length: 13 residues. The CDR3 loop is CASSLPGNYGYTF. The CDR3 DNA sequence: TGTGCCAGCAGCCTCCCGGGGAACTATGGCTACACCTTC.

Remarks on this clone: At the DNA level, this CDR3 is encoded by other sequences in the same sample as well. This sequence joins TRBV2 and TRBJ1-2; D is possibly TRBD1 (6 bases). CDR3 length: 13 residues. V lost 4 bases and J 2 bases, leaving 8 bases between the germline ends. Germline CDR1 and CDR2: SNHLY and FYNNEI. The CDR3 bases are TGTGCCAGCAGTGTACAGGGAAACTATGGCTACACCTTC. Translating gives CASSVQGNYGYTF.

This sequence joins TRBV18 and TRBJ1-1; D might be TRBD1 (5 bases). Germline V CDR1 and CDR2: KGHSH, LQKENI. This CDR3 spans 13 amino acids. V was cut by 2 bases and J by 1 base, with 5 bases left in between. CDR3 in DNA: TGTGCCAGCTCACCAGGGGGGAACACTGAAGCTTTCTTT. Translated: CASSPGGNTEAFF.

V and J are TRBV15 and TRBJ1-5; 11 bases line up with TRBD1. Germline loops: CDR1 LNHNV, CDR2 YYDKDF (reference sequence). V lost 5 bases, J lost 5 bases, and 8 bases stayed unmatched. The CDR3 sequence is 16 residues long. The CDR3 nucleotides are TGTGCCACCAGCGCCGGACAGGGGGCTAAGGATCAGCCCCAGCATTTT. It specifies CATSAGQGAKDQPQHF.

The CDR3 DNA is TGTGCCAGTCACACGGGACAGGGCGGTCAGCCCCAGCATTTT. Translation: CASHTGQGGQPQHF. The rearrangement joins TRBV19 to TRBJ1-5; 9 bases map to TRBD1. The CDR3 spans 14 residues. Unmatched junction bases numbered 8, after V lost 8 bases and J lost 6 bases. Germline loops: CDR1 LNHDA, CDR2 SQIVND (reference sequence).

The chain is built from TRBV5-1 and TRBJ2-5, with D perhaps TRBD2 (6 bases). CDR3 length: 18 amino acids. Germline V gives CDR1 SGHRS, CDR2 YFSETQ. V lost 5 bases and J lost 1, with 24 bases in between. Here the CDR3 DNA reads TGCGCCAGCAGTTTACGATCGCCCCGGGACTCGATCCAAGAGACCCAGTACTTC. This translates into CASSLRSPRDSIQETQYF.

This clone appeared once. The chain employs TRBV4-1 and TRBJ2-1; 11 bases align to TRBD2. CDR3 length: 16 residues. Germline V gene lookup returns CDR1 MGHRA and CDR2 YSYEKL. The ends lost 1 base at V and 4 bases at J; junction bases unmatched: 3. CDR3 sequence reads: CASSQGTSGRYNEQFF. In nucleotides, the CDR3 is TGCGCCAGCAGCCAAGGAACTAGCGGGAGATACAATGAGCAGTTCTTC.

CDR3 protein: CASSERRGAKETQYF. The CDR3 nucleotides are TGTGCCAGCAGTGAAAGAAGGGGGGCTAAAGAGACCCAGTACTTC. This chain joins TRBV25-1 and TRBJ2-5, with D perhaps matching TRBD1 or TRBD2 (6 bases each). Germline V gene lookup returns CDR1 MGHDK and CDR2 SYGVNS. The CDR3 consists of 15 residues. The V end was cut by 2 bases, the J end by 3 bases, with 13 bases between.

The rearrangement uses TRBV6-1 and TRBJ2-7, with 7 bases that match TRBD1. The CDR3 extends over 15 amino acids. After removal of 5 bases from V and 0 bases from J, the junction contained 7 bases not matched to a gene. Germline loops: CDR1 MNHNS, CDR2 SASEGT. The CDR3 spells CASSRTGVGSYEQYF. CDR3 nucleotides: TGTGCCAGCAGTAGAACAGGGGTGGGCTCCTACGAGCAGTACTTC.

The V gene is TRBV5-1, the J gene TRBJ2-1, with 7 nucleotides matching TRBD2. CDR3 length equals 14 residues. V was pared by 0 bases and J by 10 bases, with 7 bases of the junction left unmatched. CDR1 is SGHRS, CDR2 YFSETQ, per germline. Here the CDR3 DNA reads TGCGCCAGCAGCTTGGTGGTGGGGGGGAAGGAGCAGTTCTTC. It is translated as CASSLVVGGKEQFF.

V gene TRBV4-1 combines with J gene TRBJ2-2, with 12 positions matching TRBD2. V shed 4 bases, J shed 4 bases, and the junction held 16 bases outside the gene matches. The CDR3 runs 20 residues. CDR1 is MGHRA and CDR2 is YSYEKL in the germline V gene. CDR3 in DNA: TGCGCCAGCAGCCCCCCACCCTCTCTAGCGGGGGGGCGCCGCACCGGGGAGCTGTTTTTT. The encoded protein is CASSPPPSLAGGRRTGELFF.

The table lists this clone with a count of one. The CDR3 loop is CASSTSGQFSRPSYEQYF. The CDR3 DNA sequence: TGTGCCAGCAGTACCTCCGGACAATTCTCGCGACCCAGCTACGAGCAGTACTTC. This chain joins TRBV28 and TRBJ2-7; the D gene is possibly TRBD1 (5 bases). This CDR3 contains 18 residues. The germline V gene has CDR1 MDHEN and CDR2 SYDVKM. Trimming left V 5 bases short and J 3 bases short, with 26 bases between.

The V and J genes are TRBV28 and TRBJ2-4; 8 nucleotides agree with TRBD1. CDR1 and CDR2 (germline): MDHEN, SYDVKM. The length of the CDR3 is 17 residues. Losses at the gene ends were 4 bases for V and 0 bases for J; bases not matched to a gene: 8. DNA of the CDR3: TGTGCCAGCAGTTCCAGTAGACAGGGGTTAGCCAAAAACATTCAGTACTTC. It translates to CASSSSRQGLAKNIQYF.